This is a list of T cell receptor beta chains from one sample in a study of OX40 agonist ivuxolimab in advanced cancers. Data came from immunoSEQ multiplex PCR; TCRdb stores just in-frame clones and leaves some out. The sample includes around 26,000 clones, around 81% of them seen just once. The sequencing here drew on CD4+ or CD8+ T cells sorted from blood, taken in a trial of the OX40 agonist ivuxolimab. The receptor source for this set is an adult with an advanced solid tumor such as melanoma, head and neck, liver or kidney cancer. Both conserved end residues are part of each CDR3. Each record gives: clone size, J gene, V gene, CDR3 protein. Clone size is given for some rows only: seen once, a few or many times, or a class if the clone is expanded.

>-|TRBJ2-1|TRBV4-1
CASSPRGGTSYNEQFF
>-|TRBJ2-7|TRBV5-6
CASSPPLAYEQYF
>-|TRBJ1-2|TRBV7-9
CASSPNSNYGYTF
>-|TRBJ2-4|TRBV19
CASSIEGGLAKNIQYF
>once|TRBJ1-6|TRBV4-1
CASSRTNSPLHF
>-|TRBJ1-5|TRBV7-3
CASSYSRTQHF
>-|TRBJ2-5|TRBV7-2
CASSTGPPTSGRSETQYF
>-|TRBJ2-7|TRBV4-1
CASSQEGLAGDYEQYF
>-|TRBJ2-6|TRBV21-1
CASSTAMGPSGANVLTF
>once|TRBJ2-5|TRBV9
CASSVGDGPETQYF
>-|TRBJ2-3|TRBV27
CASSSPRYTDTQYF
>few|TRBJ1-4|TRBV4-1
CASSQLPGPTNEKLFF
>once|TRBJ2-7|TRBV7-2
CASSLDGAGAREQYF
>few|TRBJ1-4|TRBV10-1
CASRPRFDATNEKLFF
>-|TRBJ2-4|TRBV28
CASSLSQGGWNIQYF
>-|TRBJ2-7|TRBV29-1
CSALLWGSYEQYF
>once|TRBJ1-1|TRBV5-6
CASRDGDRRGGNTEAFF
>-|TRBJ2-2|TRBV5-1
CASSLGDTNTGELFF
>-|TRBJ1-2|TRBV29-1
CSVAGLGYTF
>few|TRBJ2-1|TRBV7-9
CASSPGLAGIGPFNEQFF
>-|TRBJ2-5|TRBV7-8
CASSLGGARQETQYF
>-|TRBJ2-5|TRBV9
CASSVGGEETQYF
>-|TRBJ2-7|TRBV11-2
CASSFGGYEQYF
>-|TRBJ2-7|TRBV2
CASSPGWSEQYF
>-|TRBJ2-7|TRBV9
CASSASGTAFYEQYF
>once|TRBJ2-7|TRBV5-8
CASSNRDRAPYEQYF
>-|TRBJ1-4|TRBV2
CASSEGTATNEKLFF
>-|TRBJ2-7|TRBV2
CASSGESYEQYF
>-|TRBJ2-7|TRBV27
CASSLLSSGTIREQYF
>-|TRBJ2-1|TRBV11-3
CASSLAGLRYNEQFF
>-|TRBJ2-1|TRBV15
CATSRDPAGDEQFF
>-|TRBJ1-2|TRBV2
CASRTYGYTF
>once|TRBJ2-1|TRBV29-1
CSVVAGASYNEQFF
>-|TRBJ1-6|TRBV28
CASRESTDRGLGSPLHF
>-|TRBJ1-2|TRBV7-9
CASRPPLVGTNYGYTF
>-|TRBJ2-1|TRBV7-9
CASSLVETGRHNEQFF
>-|TRBJ2-7|TRBV9
CASSPGGGTGSLDEQYF
>-|TRBJ2-1|TRBV6-5
CASSRHSYNEQFF
>-|TRBJ1-5|TRBV2
CASSEGTGENNQPQHF
>-|TRBJ2-7|TRBV7-9
CASSLGSRGRIYEQYF
>-|TRBJ1-1|TRBV9
CASSQGFRDTEAFF
>-|TRBJ2-7|TRBV2
CASRETGSSRYSYEQYF
>-|TRBJ2-7|TRBV6-6
CASTHYRGGAYEQYF
>few|TRBJ1-5|TRBV18
CASSPQDRGADQPQHF
>-|TRBJ1-5|TRBV6-1
CASSDYRGALFVSNQPQHF